This TCR beta chain was profiled in a study of blood T cell repertoires in COVID-19. Study context: Material from acute and convalescent COVID-19 was sourced from the United States, Italy and Spain. From T cells, B-cell-depleted T cells, or PBMCs came the material, which was cDNA or gDNA.

As originally analysed: It was from reference gene primer amplification that nucleated cell counts were estimated. Profiled with immunoSEQ multiplex PCR; TCRdb holds only in-frame clones, not every one. From that table come the V and J calls and clone size; the DNA was used to work out D and trimming. This repertoire shows under 200,000 clones, over 70% found once; its top ten account for approximately 2.9%. Germline V gene data show CDR1 as SNHLY and CDR2 as FYNNEI. V lost 7 bases and J lost 4, with 13 bases in between. The CDR3 length is 13 residues. Sequenced material: peripheral blood. The rearrangement uses TRBV2 and TRBJ1-2; possibly TRBD1 for D (6 bases). This TCR was sampled from a woman in her fifties or sixties with acute or convalescent COVID-19. CDR3 sequence: CASTRQVSYGYTF. The DNA of the CDR3 is TGTGCCAGCACCCGACAGGTTAGCTATGGCTACACCTTC.